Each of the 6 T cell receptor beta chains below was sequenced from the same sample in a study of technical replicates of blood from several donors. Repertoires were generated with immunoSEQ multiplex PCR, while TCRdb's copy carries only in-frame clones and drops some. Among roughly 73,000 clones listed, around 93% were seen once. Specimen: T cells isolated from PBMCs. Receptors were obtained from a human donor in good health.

The CDR3 here is CASQKGQGFYQPQHF. The DNA of the CDR3 is TGTGCCAGCCAAAAGGGACAGGGGTTTTATCAGCCCCAGCATTTT. The J gene is TRBJ1-5, the V gene TRBV5-6, with 10 bases fitting TRBD1. The ends lost 7 bases at V and 5 bases at J; junction bases unmatched: 9. The CDR3 consists of 15 residues. Looked up from germline, CDR1 is SGHDT and CDR2 is YYEEEE.

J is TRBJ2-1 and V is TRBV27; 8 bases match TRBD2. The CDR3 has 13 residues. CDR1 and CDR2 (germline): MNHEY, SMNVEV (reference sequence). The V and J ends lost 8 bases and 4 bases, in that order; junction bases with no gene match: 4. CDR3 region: CASLQRGYNEQFF. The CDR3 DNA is TGTGCCAGCCTGCAGCGGGGGTACAATGAGCAGTTCTTC.

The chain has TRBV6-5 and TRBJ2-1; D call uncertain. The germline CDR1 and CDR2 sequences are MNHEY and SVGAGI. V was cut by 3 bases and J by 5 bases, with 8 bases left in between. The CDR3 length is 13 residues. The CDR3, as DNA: TGTGCCAGCAGTTATAACTTTAACAATGAGCAGTTCTTC. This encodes CASSYNFNNEQFF.

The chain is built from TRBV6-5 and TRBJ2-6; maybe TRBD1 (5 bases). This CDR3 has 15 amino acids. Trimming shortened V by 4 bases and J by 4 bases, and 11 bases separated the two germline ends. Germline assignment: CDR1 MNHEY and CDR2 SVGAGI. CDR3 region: CASSSSRAGANVLTF. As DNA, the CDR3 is TGTGCCAGCAGTTCTTCCAGGGCGGGGGCCAACGTCCTGACTTTC.

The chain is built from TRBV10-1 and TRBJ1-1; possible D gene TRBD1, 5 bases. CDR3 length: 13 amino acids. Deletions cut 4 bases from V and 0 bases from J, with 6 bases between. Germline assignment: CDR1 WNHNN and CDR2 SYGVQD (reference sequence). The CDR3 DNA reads TGCGCCAGCAGTGGACAGTTGAACACTGAAGCTTTCTTT. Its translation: CASSGQLNTEAFF.

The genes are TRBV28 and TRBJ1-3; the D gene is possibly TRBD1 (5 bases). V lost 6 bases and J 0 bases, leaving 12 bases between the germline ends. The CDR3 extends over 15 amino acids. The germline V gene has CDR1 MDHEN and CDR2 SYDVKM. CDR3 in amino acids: CASSETGISGNTIYF. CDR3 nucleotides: TGTGCCAGCAGCGAAACAGGCATCTCTGGAAACACCATATATTTT. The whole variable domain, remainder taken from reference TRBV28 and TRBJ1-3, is DVKVTQSSRYLVKRTGEKVFLECVQDMDHENMFWYRQDPGLGLRLIYFSYDVKMKEKGDIPEGYSVSREKKERFSLILESASTNQTSMYLCASSETGISGNTIYFGEGSWLTVV.